This is a list of T cell receptor beta chains from one sample in a study of cytomegalovirus exposure and HLA in healthy donors. Profiled with immunoSEQ multiplex PCR; TCRdb holds only in-frame clones, not every one. The sample carries approximately 190,000 clones, about 80% recorded once. Sequencing used PBMCs. These receptors originate from a woman aged 45-65 years in good health and CMV-seropositive. Each CDR3 is given with its conserved first and last residue. D genes are given only for firm matches. Some rows have no size entry. The others give once, few or many, or a class for an expanded clone.

J	D	size	V	CDR3	DNA
TRBJ1-5	.	.	TRBV9	CASSEGGSNQPQHF	TGTGCCAGCAGCGAAGGGGGTAGCAATCAGCCCCAGCATTTT
TRBJ1-1	.	.	TRBV28	CASSLMDRINTEAFF	TGTGCCAGCAGTTTAATGGACAGAATTAACACTGAAGCTTTCTTT
TRBJ2-7	.	.	TRBV11-3	CASSPRDNRGSYEQYF	TGTGCCAGCAGCCCAAGGGATAATCGGGGCTCCTACGAGCAGTACTTC
TRBJ2-7	.	once	TRBV6-5	CASTFQPGGPYEQYF	TGTGCCAGCACTTTCCAGCCCGGGGGACCTTACGAGCAGTACTTC
TRBJ2-7	.	.	TRBV6-5	CASNSGEQYF	TGTGCCAGCAACTCGGGCGAGCAGTACTTC
TRBJ2-7	.	.	TRBV5-1	CARISSYEQYF	TGCGCCAGGATTAGCTCCTACGAGCAGTACTTC
TRBJ1-3	.	.	TRBV14	CASSQRALSGNTIYF	TGTGCCAGCAGCCAGAGAGCGCTCTCTGGAAACACCATATATTTT
TRBJ1-4	.	.	TRBV27	CASSKGAALPVEKLFF	TGTGCCAGCAGTAAAGGGGCCGCCCTCCCCGTTGAAAAACTGTTTTTT
TRBJ2-7	TRBD2	once	TRBV7-3	CASSPLAGGFYEQYF	TGTGCCAGCAGCCCACTAGCGGGGGGATTCTACGAGCAGTACTTC
TRBJ2-1	.	.	TRBV7-2	CASSLEVGYANEQFF	TGTGCCAGCAGCTTAGAAGTCGGGTACGCCAATGAGCAGTTCTTC
TRBJ2-7	.	.	TRBV6-5	CASSSSSYEQYF	TGTGCCAGCAGTTCTTCTTCCTACGAGCAGTACTTC
TRBJ2-5	TRBD2	once	TRBV10-3	CAAGGGGKETQYF	TGTGCCGCTGGCGGGGGGGGAAAAGAGACCCAGTACTTC
TRBJ2-5	TRBD2	.	TRBV7-4	CASRPTSGGNQETQYF	TGTGCCAGCAGACCTACTAGCGGGGGTAACCAAGAGACCCAGTACTTC
TRBJ2-6	TRBD2	.	TRBV11-1	CASSFGGAGANVLTF	TGTGCCAGCAGCTTCGGGGGGGCCGGGGCCAACGTCCTGACTTTC
TRBJ2-7	.	.	TRBV19	CASSSGSYEQYF	TGTGCCAGTAGTTCCGGCTCCTACGAGCAGTACTTC
TRBJ2-3	TRBD1	.	TRBV4-3	CAGSRNTGGDTQYF	TGCGCCGGCAGCCGAAACACAGGGGGTGATACGCAGTATTTT
TRBJ2-2	TRBD2	once	TRBV7-3	CASSNPGLGGTGELFF	TGTGCCAGCAGCAATCCGGGACTAGGGGGCACCGGGGAGCTGTTTTTT
TRBJ2-3	TRBD1	.	TRBV25-1	CASSEWTGATDTQYF	TGTGCCAGCAGTGAATGGACAGGGGCCACAGATACGCAGTATTTT
TRBJ1-1	.	.	TRBV2	CASSGATPTEAFF	TGTGCCAGCAGTGGGGCAACGCCAACTGAAGCTTTCTTT
TRBJ1-2	TRBD1	.	TRBV7-9	CSSSFRDRGETNYGYTF	TGTTCCAGCAGCTTCCGGGACAGGGGGGAAACTAACTATGGCTACACCTTC
TRBJ2-7	TRBD2	.	TRBV4-3	CASRPTSGGAPYEQYF	TGCGCCAGCAGGCCGACTAGCGGGGGGGCCCCCTACGAGCAGTACTTC
TRBJ1-4	.	once	TRBV6-6	CASRLPGHEKLFF	TGTGCCAGCAGGCTCCCAGGGCACGAAAAACTGTTTTTT
TRBJ1-2	.	once	TRBV6-6	CASSYSRRTEYGYTF	TGTGCCAGCAGTTACTCCCGGAGGACAGAATATGGCTACACCTTC
TRBJ2-1	.	.	TRBV7-6	CASSPGNEQFF	TGTGCCAGCAGCCCAGGGAATGAGCAGTTCTTC
TRBJ1-5	.	once	TRBV28	CASSSSRTSSNQPQHF	TGTGCCAGCAGTTCATCACGGACTAGTAGCAATCAGCCCCAGCATTTT
TRBJ1-1	.	.	TRBV5-6	CASSAWGLTEAFF	TGTGCCAGCAGCGCCTGGGGACTCACTGAAGCTTTCTTT
TRBJ2-3	.	few	TRBV5-5	CASTPGLTTDTQYF	TGTGCCAGCACCCCGGGACTGACTACAGATACGCAGTATTTT
TRBJ2-3	.	.	TRBV6-1	CASSEVAETDTQYF	TGTGCCAGCAGTGAAGTGGCAGAAACAGATACGCAGTATTTT
TRBJ1-2	TRBD1	.	TRBV5-3	CARSNLRDRGEVICYGYTF	TGTGCCAGAAGCAATTTGCGGGACAGGGGGGAAGTAATTTGCTATGGCTACACCTTC
TRBJ2-4	TRBD1	.	TRBV5-1	CASSLVGQGAKNIQYF	TGCGCCAGCAGCTTGGTGGGACAGGGGGCCAAAAACATTCAGTACTTC
TRBJ2-7	TRBD1	once	TRBV10-3	CAITDRDEQYF	TGTGCCATCACGGACAGGGACGAGCAGTACTTC
TRBJ1-2	TRBD1	.	TRBV7-2	CASSLRDRDGYTF	TGTGCCAGCAGCTTAAGGGACAGGGATGGCTACACCTTC
TRBJ1-1	.	.	TRBV2	CARGGRQVFLLNTEAFF	TGTGCCAGAGGGGGAAGGCAGGTCTTTCTCCTGAACACTGAAGCTTTCTTT
TRBJ1-1	.	few	TRBV6-1	CASKPGSTEAFF	TGTGCCAGCAAGCCGGGGAGCACTGAAGCTTTCTTT
TRBJ2-2	.	.	TRBV25-1	CASRPVGAAPGELFF	TGTGCCAGCCGTCCTGTTGGCGCGGCCCCCGGGGAGCTGTTTTTT
TRBJ1-5	.	.	TRBV19	CASSMYGQGNQPQHF	TGTGCCAGTAGTATGTATGGGCAGGGAAACCAGCCCCAGCATTTT
TRBJ1-6	TRBD1	few	TRBV2	CASSGTGDSPLHF	TGTGCCAGCTCCGGGACAGGGGATTCACCCCTCCACTTT
TRBJ1-1	.	.	TRBV4-1	CASSQVYEGVGTEAFF	TGCGCCAGCAGCCAAGTTTATGAGGGGGTGGGTACTGAAGCCTTCTTT
TRBJ2-5	.	once	TRBV6-1	CASSVLGGRGTQYF	TGTGCCAGCAGTGTCCTGGGGGGGCGCGGGACCCAGTACTTC
TRBJ2-2	TRBD1	.	TRBV9	CASSAPMGGTGDRHGLFF	TGTGCCAGCAGCGCTCCCATGGGCGGCACAGGGGACAGGCATGGGCTGTTTTTT
TRBJ1-2	TRBD1	few	TRBV5-1	CASSSALGQNYGYTF	TGCGCCAGCAGCTCGGCGCTGGGACAGAACTATGGCTACACCTTC
TRBJ1-5	TRBD1	.	TRBV19	CASSNHRSGTGLHQPQHF	TGTGCCAGTAGTAACCATCGATCCGGGACAGGGTTACATCAGCCCCAGCATTTT
TRBJ1-1	.	.	TRBV2	CASSGGLEWPAFF	TGTGCCAGCAGTGGTGGACTCGAGTGGCCGGCTTTCTTT
TRBJ2-5	TRBD1	once	TRBV27	CASSLTGGREETQYF	TGTGCCAGCAGTCTTACAGGGGGACGAGAAGAGACCCAGTACTTC
TRBJ1-5	.	.	TRBV2	CASSEDNAKNQPQHF	TGTGCCAGCAGTGAAGACAATGCCAAAAATCAGCCCCAGCATTTT
TRBJ1-5	TRBD1	.	TRBV19	CASSRPGTGIPPLQPQHF	TGTGCCAGTAGTAGGCCCGGGACAGGGATACCTCCTTTGCAGCCCCAGCATTTT
TRBJ2-7	TRBD2	.	TRBV4-1	CASSPSGGPYEQYF	TGCGCCAGCAGTCCTAGCGGGGGACCTTACGAGCAGTACTTC
TRBJ1-1	TRBD1	few	TRBV5-1	CASSLAGQGGLNTEAFF	TGCGCCAGCAGCTTGGCGGGACAGGGAGGCCTAAACACTGAAGCTTTCTTT
TRBJ1-5	TRBD1	.	TRBV6-5	CASSYRGGLQPQHF	TGTGCCAGCAGTTACAGAGGGGGCCTTCAGCCCCAGCATTTT
TRBJ1-2	TRBD1	.	TRBV7-3	CASSLTMDRMVRGYTF	TGTGCCAGCAGCTTAACCATGGACAGGATGGTAAGAGGCTACACCTTC
TRBJ1-4	TRBD1	.	TRBV10-3	CAIGQGEEKLFF	TGTGCCATCGGACAGGGAGAGGAAAAACTGTTTTTT